A single sample is the source of the 4 T cell receptor beta chains below, sequenced in a study of blood T cell repertoires in COVID-19. The method was immunoSEQ multiplex PCR; TCRdb's version includes in-frame clones alone and lacks a portion of them. The sample lists a few hundred thousand clones; about 85% were seen once. Sequencing was carried out using peripheral blood. The source of these receptors is a man aged 18 to 29 with active or convalescent COVID-19.

The CDR3 sequence is CASSQVPRETQYF. DNA for the CDR3: TGCGCCAGCAGCCAAGTGCCGCGTGAGACCCAGTACTTC. The chain joins TRBV4-1 to TRBJ2-5; D is unresolved. The CDR3 length is 13 residues. Deletions cut 1 base from V and 5 bases from J, with 8 bases between. Germline values: CDR1 MGHRA, CDR2 YSYEKL.

The chain links TRBV19 to TRBJ2-1; the D gene is possibly TRBD2 (5 bases). With 7 bases removed from V and 0 bases from J, the gap between germline ends came to 16 bases. Germline V lookup: CDR1 LNHDA, CDR2 SQIVND (reference sequence). This CDR3 comprises 16 residues. The CDR3 DNA sequence: TGTGCCAGTACCTTAAGAGCGGAGAACTCCTACAATGAGCAGTTCTTC. Translation: CASTLRAENSYNEQFF.

The rearrangement joins TRBV7-9 to TRBJ2-7; 7 bases are shared with TRBD1. The CDR3 runs 12 residues. The V gene's germline CDR1 is SEHNR and CDR2 FQNEAQ (reference sequence). V shed 5 bases and J 2 bases; nucleotides not matched to a gene: 0. The CDR3 DNA is TGTGCCAGCAGCCAGGGGGCCTACGAGCAGTACTTC. Its protein is CASSQGAYEQYF.

This clone was detected once. The chain recombines TRBV2 with TRBJ2-7, with D perhaps matching TRBD2 (6 bases). The CDR3 length is 13 residues. V lost 4 bases and J 7 bases, leaving 14 bases between the germline ends. CDR1 is SNHLY, CDR2 FYNNEI, per germline. CDR3 sequence (DNA): TGTGCCAGCAGTGTACTAGCCGCTGGGGAGCAGTACTTC. Protein sequence: CASSVLAAGEQYF.